This note documents a single T cell receptor beta chain sequence. Its antigen is not known. CDR3 length: 15 residues. Deletions cut 3 bases from V and 6 bases from J, with 15 bases between. Germline V gives CDR1 DFQATT, CDR2 SNEGSKA (reference sequence). A single record per CDR3 protein comes from TCRdb applying MiXCR to the 5' RACE reads. This sample has more than 65,000 distinct CDR3 sequences; around 14% occur once, and the top ten carry approximately 5%. These data originate in a study of early T cells in non-severe SARS-CoV-2 infection. Study results and limitations: Matching with VDJdb favored anti-spike CD8 responses (missing private and CD4 specificities).

Sequenced: whole blood. The chain joins TRBV20-1 to TRBJ1-6, with a tentative D call TRBD1 (5 bases). The TCR sequence derives from an adult who was a healthcare worker with PCR-confirmed SARS-CoV-2 infection or an uninfected control (not recorded which). CDR3 bases: TGCAGTGCTAGTAACCCAGGGACGGGTAATTCACCCCTCCACTTT. Translated: CSASNPGTGNSPLHF.